The clone carrying this T cell receptor (beta chain) was observed a few times. This entry belongs to a study of patients and donors after allogeneic stem cell transplantation. The V and J ends lost 5 bases and 7 bases respectively, with 20 bases between them. Germline CDR1 is MNHEY and CDR2 is SVGAGI. The CDR3 has 15 amino acids. TCRdb called the RT-PCR reads again in MiXCR, with one record for every CDR3 protein. Of about 150,000 distinct CDR3 sequences in the sample, about 24% were seen once. Sequenced input: blood, either unsorted or a sorted T cell fraction (not recorded which). This receptor was taken from a human donor who was either an allogeneic HSCT recipient or a stem cell or donor lymphocyte infusion donor (not recorded which). It is not recorded whose cells these are; they may come from a transplant donor. The V and J genes are TRBV6-5 and TRBJ1-2, with D perhaps matching TRBD1 (6 bases). This CDR3 reads CASSPDRPNRGGYTF. The CDR3, as DNA: TGTGCCAGCAGTCCCGACAGGCCAAACAGAGGTGGCTACACCTTC.